This T cell receptor (beta chain) was captured in a study of blood T cells in healthy people across ages. Using a J-beta primer mix together with a sample-barcoded 5' primer, a second PCR was run for roughly 6 to 12 cycles. TCRdb called the 5' RACE reads again in MiXCR, with one record for every CDR3 protein. The sample holds about 1 million distinct CDR3 sequences, less than 25% seen once. This clonotype was observed a handful of times. The germline gives CDR1 SQVTM, CDR2 ANQGSEA. V lost 5 bases and J 1 base, leaving 12 bases between the germline ends. The CDR3 has 13 amino acids. This sample was shared with a second study, whose subject was T cells of mothers and their children. That paper notes: Five to seven children, together with their three healthy Caucasian mothers, made up the donors.

The clonotype originates from a girl under 10 years old in good health. What was sequenced was blood. The chain links TRBV29-1 to TRBJ2-7; TRBD2 is a possible D gene (5 bases). Written as DNA, the CDR3 is TGCAGCGTTTTTAGAGAGGGTTCCTACGAGCAGTACTTC. It translates to CSVFREGSYEQYF.